The T cell receptor (beta chain) described here comes from a study of blood T cell repertoires in COVID-19. The V end was cut by 3 bases, the J end by 0 bases, with 11 bases between. The CDR3 extends over 16 amino acids. The germline gives CDR1 SEHNR, CDR2 FQNEAQ (reference sequence). Sequencing used immunoSEQ multiplex PCR; TCRdb keeps in-frame clones, though not all of them. Of 75,000 to 80,000 clones in the sample, about 90% are singletons; the top ten hold about 5%. The TCR was taken from a human donor in a cohort sampled during active COVID-19. Sequenced material: peripheral blood. This chain connects TRBV7-9 to TRBJ1-4; D not resolved. The DNA for the CDR3 is TGTGCCAGCAGCTTGGGTCAGGCCTCAACTAATGAAAAACTGTTTTTT. Protein: CASSLGQASTNEKLFF.